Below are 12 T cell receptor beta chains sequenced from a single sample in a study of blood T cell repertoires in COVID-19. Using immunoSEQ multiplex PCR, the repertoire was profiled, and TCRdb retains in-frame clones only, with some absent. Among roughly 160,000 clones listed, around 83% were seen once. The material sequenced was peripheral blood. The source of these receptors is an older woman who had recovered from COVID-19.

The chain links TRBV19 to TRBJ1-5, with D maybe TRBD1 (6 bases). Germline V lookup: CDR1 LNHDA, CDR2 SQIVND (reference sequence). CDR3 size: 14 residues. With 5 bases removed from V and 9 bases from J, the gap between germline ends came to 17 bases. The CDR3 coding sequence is TGTGCCAGTAGTCCCGGGACAACCGGCGGGCCCCAGCATTTT. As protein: CASSPGTTGGPQHF.

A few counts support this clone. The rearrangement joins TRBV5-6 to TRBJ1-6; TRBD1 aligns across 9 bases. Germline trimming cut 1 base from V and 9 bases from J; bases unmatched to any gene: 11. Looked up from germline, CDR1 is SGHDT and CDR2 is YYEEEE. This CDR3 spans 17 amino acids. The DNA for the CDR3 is TGTGCCAGCAGCTTGAGATCCGGGACAGGGATCGGTTCACCCCTCCACTTT. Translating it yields CASSLRSGTGIGSPLHF.

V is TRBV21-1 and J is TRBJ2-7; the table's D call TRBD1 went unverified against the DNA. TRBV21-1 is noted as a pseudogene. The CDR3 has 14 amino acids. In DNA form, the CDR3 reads TGTGCCAGCAGCAAAGGCGGCAGGGCCTACGAGCAGTACTTC. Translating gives CASSKGGRAYEQYF.

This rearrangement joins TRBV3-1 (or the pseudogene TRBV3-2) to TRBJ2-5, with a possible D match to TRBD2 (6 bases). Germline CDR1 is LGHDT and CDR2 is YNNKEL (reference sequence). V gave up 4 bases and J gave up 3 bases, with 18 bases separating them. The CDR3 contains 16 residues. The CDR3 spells CASSPRDWGRKETQYF. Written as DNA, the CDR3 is TGTGCCAGCAGCCCCCGGGACTGGGGGAGAAAAGAGACCCAGTACTTC.

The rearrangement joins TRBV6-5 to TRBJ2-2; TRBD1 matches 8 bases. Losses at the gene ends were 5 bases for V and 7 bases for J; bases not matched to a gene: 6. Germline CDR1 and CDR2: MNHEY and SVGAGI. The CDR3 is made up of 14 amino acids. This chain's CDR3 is CASSRGQGSGELFF. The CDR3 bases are TGTGCCAGCAGTCGAGGACAGGGTAGCGGGGAGCTGTTTTTT.

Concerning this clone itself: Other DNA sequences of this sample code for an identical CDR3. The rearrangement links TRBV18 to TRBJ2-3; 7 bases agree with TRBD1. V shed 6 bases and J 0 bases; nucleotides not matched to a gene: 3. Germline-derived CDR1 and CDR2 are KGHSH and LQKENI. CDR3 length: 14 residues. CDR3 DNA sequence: TGTGCCAGCTCGGGGACAGCTAGCACAGATACGCAGTATTTT. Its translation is CASSGTASTDTQYF.

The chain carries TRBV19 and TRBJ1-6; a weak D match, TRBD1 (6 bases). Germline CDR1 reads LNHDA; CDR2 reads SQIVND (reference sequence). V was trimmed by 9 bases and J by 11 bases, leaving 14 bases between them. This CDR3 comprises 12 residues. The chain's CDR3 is CASPPGGPPLHF. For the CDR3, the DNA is TGTGCCAGCCCCCCGGGGGGCCCACCCCTCCACTTT.

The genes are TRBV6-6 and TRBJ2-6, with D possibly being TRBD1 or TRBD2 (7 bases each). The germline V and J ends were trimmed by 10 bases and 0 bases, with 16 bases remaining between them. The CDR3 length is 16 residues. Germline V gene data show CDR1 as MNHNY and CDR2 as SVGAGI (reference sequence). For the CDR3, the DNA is TGTGCCACCAGGGAGGGGGCCGCCTCTGGGGCCAACGTCCTGACTTTC. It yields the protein CATREGAASGANVLTF.

The chain's CDR3 is CASSLATSGSYNEQFF. The CDR3 DNA sequence: TGCGCCAGCAGCTTGGCTACTAGCGGCTCCTACAATGAGCAGTTCTTC. The rearrangement uses TRBV5-1 and TRBJ2-1; 8 bases agree with TRBD2. The CDR3 extends over 16 amino acids. The V gene end was trimmed by 0 bases and the J gene end by 0 bases; junction bases not matched to a gene: 2. Germline V gene sequence: CDR1 SGHRS, CDR2 YFSETQ.

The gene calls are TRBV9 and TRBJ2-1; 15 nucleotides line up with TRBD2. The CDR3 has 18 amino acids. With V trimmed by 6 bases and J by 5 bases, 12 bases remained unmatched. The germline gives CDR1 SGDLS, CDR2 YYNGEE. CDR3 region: CASTPRTSGGAQNNEQFF. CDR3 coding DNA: TGTGCCAGCACCCCTCGGACTAGCGGGGGGGCCCAAAACAATGAGCAGTTCTTC.

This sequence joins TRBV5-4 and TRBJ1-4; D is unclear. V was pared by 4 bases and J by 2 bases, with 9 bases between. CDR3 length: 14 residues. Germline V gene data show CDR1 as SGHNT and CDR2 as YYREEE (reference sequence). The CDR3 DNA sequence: TGTGCCAGCAGCCCCGGCGGGACTAATGAAAAACTGTTTTTT. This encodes CASSPGGTNEKLFF.

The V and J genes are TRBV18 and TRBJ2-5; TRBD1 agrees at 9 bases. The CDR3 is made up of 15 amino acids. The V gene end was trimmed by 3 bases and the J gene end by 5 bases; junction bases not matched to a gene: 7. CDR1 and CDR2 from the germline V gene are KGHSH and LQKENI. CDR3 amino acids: CASSPGTGRGETQYF. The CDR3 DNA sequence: TGTGCCAGCTCACCCGGGACAGGGCGTGGGGAGACCCAGTACTTC.